The next 26 T cell receptor beta chains were all read from a single sample in a study of blood T cell repertoires in COVID-19. TCRdb's copy holds only in-frame clones and misses some; the assay was immunoSEQ multiplex PCR. The table includes about 190,000 clones, roughly 84% detected once. Sequenced material: PBMCs or T cells enriched from blood (not recorded which). These receptors all come from a woman aged 25 to 45 who had recovered from COVID-19.

The rearrangement joins TRBV9 to TRBJ2-1; D unclear. Germline assignment: CDR1 SGDLS and CDR2 YYNGEE. With 4 bases removed from V and 8 bases from J, the gap between germline ends came to 16 bases. The CDR3 is made up of 14 amino acids. Written as DNA, the CDR3 is TGTGCCAGCAGCCGGGTGGGTAATACGGATGAGCAGTTCTTC. It is translated as CASSRVGNTDEQFF.

The J gene is TRBJ2-1, the V gene TRBV9, with TRBD2 identical over 15 bases. Germline loops: CDR1 SGDLS, CDR2 YYNGEE. V lost 3 bases, J lost 6 bases, and 7 bases stayed unmatched. The CDR3 sequence is 17 residues long. CDR3 nucleotides: TGTGCCAGCAGCGCGGGGGGACTAGCGGGAGGTTCCAATGAGCAGTTCTTC. It is translated as CASSAGGLAGGSNEQFF.

The chain links TRBV23-1 to TRBJ2-7; 9 bases match TRBD1. TRBV23-1 is an open reading frame whose function is uncertain. The CDR3 contains 16 residues. Germline trimming cut 8 bases from V and 2 bases from J; bases unmatched to any gene: 13. CDR3 protein: CASGVYRGQTPYEQYV. The CDR3 nucleotides are TGCGCCAGCGGAGTATACAGGGGGCAAACCCCCTACGAGCAGTACGTC.

The chain joins TRBV15 to TRBJ2-5; perhaps TRBD1 as D (6 bases). The CDR3 spans 15 residues. V was trimmed by 0 bases and J by 2 bases, leaving 10 bases between them. Germline-derived CDR1 and CDR2 are LNHNV and YYDKDF (reference sequence). The CDR3 region is CATSRDGTSQETQYF. As DNA, the CDR3 is TGTGCCACCAGCAGAGACGGGACATCACAAGAGACCCAGTACTTC.

On this clone: Other DNA sequences in the same sample also yield this CDR3. The chain employs TRBV3-1 (or the pseudogene TRBV3-2) and TRBJ1-5; D possibly corresponds to TRBD1 (6 bases). Germline CDR1 is LGHDT and CDR2 is YNNKEL (reference sequence). The CDR3 consists of 14 residues. V was clipped by 5 bases and J by 2 bases, with 10 bases between them. The CDR3 sequence is CASSLQGGNQPQHF. For the CDR3, the DNA is TGTGCCAGCAGCTTACAGGGTGGCAATCAGCCCCAGCATTTT.

J is TRBJ2-1 and V is TRBV29-1, with TRBD1 matching 8 bases. V was pared by 4 bases and J by 3 bases, with 2 bases of the junction left unmatched. This CDR3 is built from 13 residues. The germline CDR1 and CDR2 sequences are SQVTM and ANQGSEA. CDR3 nucleotides: TGCAGCGTTGGGACAGGGAGCTACAATGAGCAGTTCTTC. Translated, it gives CSVGTGSYNEQFF.

This rearrangement joins TRBV19 to TRBJ1-5; 12 bases map to TRBD1. CDR3 length: 15 amino acids. Looked up from germline, CDR1 is LNHDA and CDR2 is SQIVND (reference sequence). V was pared by 5 bases and J by 6 bases, with 5 bases of the junction left unmatched. CDR3 loop: CASSLGTGGRQPQHF. CDR3 nucleotide sequence: TGTGCCAGTAGTCTCGGGACAGGGGGCCGTCAGCCCCAGCATTTT. Using reference TRBV19 and TRBJ1-5 for the parts outside the CDR3, the full variable domain is DGGITQSPKYLFRKEGQNVTLSCEQNLNHDAMYWYRQDPGQGLRLIYYSQIVNDFQKGDIAEGYSVSREKKESFPLTVTSAQKNPTAFYLCASSLGTGGRQPQHFGDGTRLSIL.

The chain uses TRBV5-5 and TRBJ2-5; D might be TRBD2 (5 bases). Trimming cost V 3 bases and J 3 bases, with 15 bases left between them. This CDR3 has 15 amino acids. The germline gives CDR1 SGHKS, CDR2 YYEKEE (reference sequence). The CDR3 protein is CASSYTPAREETQYF. CDR3 coding DNA: TGTGCCAGCAGCTATACTCCAGCGAGGGAAGAGACCCAGTACTTC.

The gene calls are TRBV7-3 and TRBJ2-5; 7 bases are shared with TRBD1. With 4 bases clipped from V and 4 bases from J, the junction kept 12 bases outside the gene matches. The CDR3 sequence is 16 residues long. CDR1 SGHTA and CDR2 FQGTGA come from the germline V gene. CDR3 DNA sequence: TGTGCCAGCAGCTCCCCAGGGGGAGTGCCAGGAGAGACCCAGTACTTC. This gives the protein CASSSPGGVPGETQYF.

This chain links TRBV9 with TRBJ2-1, with 8 nucleotides matching TRBD2. Germline V gene data show CDR1 as SGDLS and CDR2 as YYNGEE. The CDR3 sequence is 15 residues long. V shed 8 bases and J 0 bases; nucleotides not matched to a gene: 7. This CDR3 is CASHSGTSSYNEQFF. In DNA form, the CDR3 reads TGTGCCAGTCATAGCGGGACAAGCTCCTACAATGAGCAGTTCTTC.

This clone has a single count. The rearrangement links TRBV24-1 to TRBJ2-1; perhaps TRBD1 as D (6 bases). The germline V and J ends were trimmed by 3 bases and 0 bases, with 17 bases remaining between them. The CDR3 is 18 residues long. CDR1 KGHDR and CDR2 SFDVKD come from the germline V gene. CDR3: CATSDTTGSQSSYNEQFF. CDR3 DNA sequence: TGTGCCACCAGTGATACCACAGGGTCCCAATCCTCCTACAATGAGCAGTTCTTC.

The chain links TRBV5-4 to TRBJ2-1, with a weak D call TRBD2 (5 bases). CDR3 length equals 15 residues. Germline assignment: CDR1 SGHNT and CDR2 YYREEE (reference sequence). V was cut by 4 bases and J by 0 bases, with 11 bases left in between. The CDR3: CASSASGGSYNEQFF. The CDR3 coding sequence is TGTGCCAGCAGCGCCAGCGGAGGCTCCTACAATGAGCAGTTCTTC.

The CDR3 is CSASPRGAYNEQFF. The CDR3 DNA is TGCAGTGCTAGTCCCAGGGGCGCCTACAATGAGCAGTTCTTC. The V gene is TRBV20-1, the J gene TRBJ2-1; a weak D match, TRBD1 (6 bases). Trimming stripped 3 bases from V and 2 bases from J, with 11 bases between. Germline V gives CDR1 DFQATT, CDR2 SNEGSKA (reference sequence). The CDR3 has 14 amino acids.

The J gene is TRBJ2-7, the V gene TRBV7-2, with 10 bases lining up with TRBD1. The CDR3 runs to 15 residues. Germline CDR1 and CDR2: SGHTA and FQGNSA. V was pared by 5 bases and J by 0 bases, with 4 bases of the junction left unmatched. CDR3 region: CASSPGQGYSYEQYF. Here the CDR3 DNA reads TGTGCCAGCAGCCCGGGACAGGGGTACTCCTACGAGCAGTACTTC.

This clone appeared once. The chain couples TRBV24-1 to TRBJ1-5, with D perhaps TRBD1 (6 bases). Germline assignment: CDR1 KGHDR and CDR2 SFDVKD. This CDR3 has 14 residues. The V end was cut by 1 base, the J end by 6 bases, with 9 bases between. In nucleotides, the CDR3 is TGTGCCACCAGTGATTTAGAGACAGGTCAGCCCCAGCATTTT. It encodes CATSDLETGQPQHF.

CDR3 protein: CASSFSDSGKYF. CDR3 in DNA: TGTGCCAGCAGTTTCTCGGACTCGGGAAAGTATTTT. The J gene is TRBJ2-3, the V gene TRBV12-3 or TRBV12-4, with TRBD2 as a possible D gene (5 bases). V was cut by 3 bases and J by 13 bases, with 14 bases left in between. The CDR3 contains 12 residues.

The chain carries TRBV28 and TRBJ1-1; TRBD1 matches 12 bases. After removal of 8 bases from V and 5 bases from J, the junction contained 9 bases not matched to a gene. CDR1 and CDR2 (germline): MDHEN, SYDVKM. The CDR3 has 15 amino acids. The CDR3 region is CASGSGTGGLTEAFF. As DNA, the CDR3 is TGTGCCAGCGGGTCCGGGACAGGGGGCTTGACTGAAGCTTTCTTT.

The chain uses TRBV24-1 and TRBJ1-1; 10 nucleotides align to TRBD1. CDR3 size: 15 residues. Germline-derived CDR1 and CDR2 are KGHDR and SFDVKD. With V trimmed by 3 bases and J by 3 bases, 3 bases remained unmatched. The CDR3 is CATSDTGQGDTEAFF. The CDR3 region has the DNA TGTGCCACCAGTGATACCGGACAGGGGGACACTGAAGCTTTCTTT.

This chain uses TRBV5-1 with TRBJ2-5; 7 bases are a match to TRBD1. The CDR3 runs to 14 residues. V was clipped by 1 base and J by 5 bases; unmatched bases: 5. The germline V gene has CDR1 SGHRS and CDR2 YFSETQ. The CDR3 sequence: CASSLKQGWETQYF. The DNA for the CDR3 is TGCGCCAGCAGCTTGAAACAGGGGTGGGAGACCCAGTACTTC.

The chain is built from TRBV5-1 and TRBJ2-7, with D perhaps matching TRBD2 (6 bases). Trimming pared 4 bases from V and 0 bases from J, leaving 17 bases between. The germline V gene encodes CDR1 SGHRS and CDR2 YFSETQ. The CDR3 totals 16 residues. The DNA for the CDR3 is TGCGCCAGCAGCCCTGGAGGGTTAGCGGTCTCCTACGAGCAGTACTTC. Translation: CASSPGGLAVSYEQYF.

This clone appeared once. The chain combines TRBV30 with TRBJ2-5, with 10 bases fitting TRBD2. The CDR3 sequence is 14 residues long. The germline CDR1 and CDR2 sequences are GTSNPN and SVGIG (reference sequence). V was clipped by 1 base and J by 5 bases; unmatched bases: 4. The chain's CDR3 is CAWSGASGSETQYF. In DNA, the CDR3 is TGTGCCTGGAGTGGGGCTAGCGGGAGTGAGACCCAGTACTTC.

This clone has only one observation. The chain combines TRBV29-1 with TRBJ1-4; unclear D gene. Germline V gives CDR1 SQVTM, CDR2 ANQGSEA. V was trimmed by 6 bases and J by 5 bases, leaving 4 bases between them. This CDR3 is 10 amino acids long. The CDR3 bases are TGCAGCGTACTAAATGAAAAACTGTTTTTT. Translation gives CSVLNEKLFF. Full variable domain (missing parts from reference TRBV29-1 and TRBJ1-4): SAVISQKPSRDICQRGTSLTIQCQVDSQVTMMFWYRQQPGQSLTLIATANQGSEATYESGFVIDKFPISRPNLTFSTLTVSNMSPEDSSIYLCSVLNEKLFFGSGTQLSVL.

This clone was detected a few times. The chain joins TRBV28 to TRBJ2-1, with 15 nucleotides matching TRBD2. The junction had 7 bases not matched to a gene; V was cut back by 3 bases and J by 7 bases. The CDR3 spans 17 residues. Germline V lookup: CDR1 MDHEN, CDR2 SYDVKM. CDR3: CASSFVGTSGRINEQFF. The DNA for the CDR3 is TGTGCCAGCAGTTTTGTGGGGACTAGCGGGAGGATAAATGAGCAGTTCTTC.

J is TRBJ2-1 and V is TRBV7-2, with 10 bases lining up with TRBD1. Looked up from germline, CDR1 is SGHTA and CDR2 is FQGNSA. There are 14 residues in the CDR3. J gave up 8 bases and V 6 bases, and 7 bases lay outside the gene matches. The CDR3: CASSPDRGLHEQFF. CDR3 coding DNA: TGTGCCAGCAGTCCCGACAGGGGGCTCCATGAGCAGTTCTTC. Complete variable domain (other parts from reference TRBV7-2 and TRBJ2-1): GAGVSQSPSNKVTEKGKDVELRCDPISGHTALYWYRQSLGQGLEFLIYFQGNSAPDKSGLPSDRFSAERTGGSVSTLTIQRTQQEDSAVYLCASSPDRGLHEQFFGPGTRLTVL.

The V and J genes are TRBV7-2 and TRBJ1-2; TRBD1 matches at 7 bases. Germline lookup yields CDR1 SGHTA and CDR2 FQGNSA. Losses at the gene ends were 4 bases for V and 4 bases for J; bases not matched to a gene: 9. CDR3 length: 15 residues. The CDR3 DNA follows: TGTGCCAGCAGCTCTCCCCGACAGGGTGGCTATGGCTACACCTTC. Translated, it gives CASSSPRQGGYGYTF.

V usage is TRBV7-8 and J usage is TRBJ2-7, with 9 bases that match TRBD1. V lost 2 bases, J lost 0 bases, and 11 bases stayed unmatched. The CDR3 runs to 18 residues. Per germline, CDR1 SGHVS and CDR2 FQNEAQ. CDR3 protein: CASSLKGQGGRSSYEQYV. Here the CDR3 DNA reads TGTGCCAGCAGCTTAAAGGGACAGGGAGGCCGAAGCTCCTACGAGCAGTACGTC.